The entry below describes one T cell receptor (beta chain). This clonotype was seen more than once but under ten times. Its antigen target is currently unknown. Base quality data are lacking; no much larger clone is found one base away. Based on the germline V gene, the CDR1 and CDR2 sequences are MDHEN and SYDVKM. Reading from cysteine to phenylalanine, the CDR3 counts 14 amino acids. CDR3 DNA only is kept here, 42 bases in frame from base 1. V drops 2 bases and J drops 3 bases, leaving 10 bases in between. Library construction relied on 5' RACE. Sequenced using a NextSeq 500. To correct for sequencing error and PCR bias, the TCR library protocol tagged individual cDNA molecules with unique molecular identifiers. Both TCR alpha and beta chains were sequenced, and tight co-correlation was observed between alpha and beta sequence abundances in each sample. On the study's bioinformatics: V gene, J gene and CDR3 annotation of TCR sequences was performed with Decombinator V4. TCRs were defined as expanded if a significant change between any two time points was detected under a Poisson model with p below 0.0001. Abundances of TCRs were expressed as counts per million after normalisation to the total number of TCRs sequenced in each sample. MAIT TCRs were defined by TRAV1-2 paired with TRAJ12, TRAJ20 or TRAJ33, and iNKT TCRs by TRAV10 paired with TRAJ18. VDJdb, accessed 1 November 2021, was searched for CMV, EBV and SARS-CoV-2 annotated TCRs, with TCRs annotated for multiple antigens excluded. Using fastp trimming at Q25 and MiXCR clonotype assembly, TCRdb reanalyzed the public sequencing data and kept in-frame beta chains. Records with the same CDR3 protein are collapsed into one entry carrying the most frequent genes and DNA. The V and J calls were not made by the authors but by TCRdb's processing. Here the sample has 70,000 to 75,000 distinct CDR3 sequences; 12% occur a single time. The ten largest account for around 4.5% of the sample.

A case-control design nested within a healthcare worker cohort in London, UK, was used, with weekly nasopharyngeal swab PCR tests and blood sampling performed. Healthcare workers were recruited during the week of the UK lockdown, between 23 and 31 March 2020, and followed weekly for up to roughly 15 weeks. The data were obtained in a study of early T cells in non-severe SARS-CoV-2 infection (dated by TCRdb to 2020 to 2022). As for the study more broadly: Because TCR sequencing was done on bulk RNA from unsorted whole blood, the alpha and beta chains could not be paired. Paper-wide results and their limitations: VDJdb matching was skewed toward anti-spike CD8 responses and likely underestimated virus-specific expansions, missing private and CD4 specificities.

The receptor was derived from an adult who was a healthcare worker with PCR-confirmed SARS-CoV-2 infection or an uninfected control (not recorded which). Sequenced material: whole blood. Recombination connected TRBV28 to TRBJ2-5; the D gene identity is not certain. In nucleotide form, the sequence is TGTGCCAGCAGTTTAGGCGGTGGTGAAGAGACCCAGTACTTC. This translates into CASSLGGGEETQYF. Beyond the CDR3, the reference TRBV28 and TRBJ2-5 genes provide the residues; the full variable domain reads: DVKVTQSSRYLVKRTGEKVFLECVQDMDHENMFWYRQDPGLGLRLIYFSYDVKMKEKGDIPEGYSVSREKKERFSLILESASTNQTSMYLCASSLGGGEETQYFGPGTRLLVL.